This T cell receptor (beta chain) was sequenced during a study of OX40 agonist ivuxolimab in advanced cancers. Study background: Ivuxolimab, which is an agonistic anti-OX40 (CD134) antibody, was administered to the patients.

Study-wide results and limits: At 0.1 to 3.0 mg/kg, clonal expansion of CD4+ and CD8+ blood T cells had occurred by week 6. Expanded clones tended on average to be more numerous among CD8+ T cells than CD4+. Among the lowest levels of clonal expansion were found in partial responders at 0.1-3.0 mg/kg.

For this clone: Its antigen remains unidentified. At one boundary the junction diverges from the germline segment, which might be a read error.

The table came from immunoSEQ multiplex PCR; TCRdb's copy has only in-frame clones and leaves some out. The sample shows under 85,000 clones, 94% of them seen only once. The TCR comes from an adult with an advanced solid tumor such as melanoma, head and neck, liver or kidney cancer. The sequences come from CD4+ or CD8+ T cells sorted from blood, collected in a trial of the OX40 agonist ivuxolimab.

CDR3 in DNA: TGTGCTAGCAGCTTAGACGTCTTGTCAGTTCGAGAGACCCAGTACTTC. Translation gives CASSLDVLSVRETQYF. The chain has TRBV7-7 and TRBJ2-5; D unclear. CDR1 and CDR2 (germline): SSHAT, FNYEAQ (reference sequence). The CDR3 totals 16 residues. The full variable domain, rest sourced from reference TRBV7-7 and TRBJ2-5, is GAGVSQSPRYKVTKRGQDVTLRCDPISSHATLYWYQQALGQGPEFLTYFNYEAQPDKSGLPSDRFSAERPEGSISTLTIQRTEQRDSAMYRCASSLDVLSVRETQYFGPGTRLLVL.